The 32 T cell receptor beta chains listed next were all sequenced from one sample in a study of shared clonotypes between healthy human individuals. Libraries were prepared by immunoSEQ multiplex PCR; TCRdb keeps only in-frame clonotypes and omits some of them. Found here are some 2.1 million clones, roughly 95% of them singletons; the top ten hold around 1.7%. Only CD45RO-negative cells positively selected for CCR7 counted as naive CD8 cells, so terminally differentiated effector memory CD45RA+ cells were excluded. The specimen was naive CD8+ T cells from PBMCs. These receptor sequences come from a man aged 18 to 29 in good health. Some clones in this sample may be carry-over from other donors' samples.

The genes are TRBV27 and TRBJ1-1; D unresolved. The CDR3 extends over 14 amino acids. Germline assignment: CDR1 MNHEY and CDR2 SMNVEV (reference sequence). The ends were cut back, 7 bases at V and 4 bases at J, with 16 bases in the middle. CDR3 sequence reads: CASNPVGDSTEAFF. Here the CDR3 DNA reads TGTGCCAGCAACCCCGTCGGGGATTCCACTGAAGCTTTCTTT.

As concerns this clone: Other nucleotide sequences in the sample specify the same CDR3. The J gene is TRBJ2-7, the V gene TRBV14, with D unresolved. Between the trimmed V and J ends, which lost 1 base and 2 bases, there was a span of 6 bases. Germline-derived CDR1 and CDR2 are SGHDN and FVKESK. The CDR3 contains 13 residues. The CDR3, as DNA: TGTGCCAGCAGCCAAGTTGGGCCCTACGAGCAGTACTTC. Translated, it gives CASSQVGPYEQYF.

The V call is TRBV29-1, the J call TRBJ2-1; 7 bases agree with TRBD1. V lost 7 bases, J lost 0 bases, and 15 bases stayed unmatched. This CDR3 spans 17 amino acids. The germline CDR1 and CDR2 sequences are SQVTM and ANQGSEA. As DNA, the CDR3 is TGCAGCGGAGTCGGGACAGAACGACCCATCTCCTACAATGAGCAGTTCTTC. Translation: CSGVGTERPISYNEQFF.

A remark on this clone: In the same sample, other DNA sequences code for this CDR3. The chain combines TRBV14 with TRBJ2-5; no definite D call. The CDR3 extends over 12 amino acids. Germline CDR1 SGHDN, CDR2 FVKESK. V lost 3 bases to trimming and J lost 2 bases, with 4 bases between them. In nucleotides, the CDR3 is TGTGCCAGCAGCCACCTACAAGAGACCCAGTACTTC. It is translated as CASSHLQETQYF.

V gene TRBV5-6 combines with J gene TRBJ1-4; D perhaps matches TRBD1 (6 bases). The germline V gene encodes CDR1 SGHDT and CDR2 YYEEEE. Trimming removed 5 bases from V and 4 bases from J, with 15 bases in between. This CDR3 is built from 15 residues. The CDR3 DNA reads TGTGCCAGCAGTCTACAGGGAGGAGGTAATGAAAAACTGTTTTTT. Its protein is CASSLQGGGNEKLFF.

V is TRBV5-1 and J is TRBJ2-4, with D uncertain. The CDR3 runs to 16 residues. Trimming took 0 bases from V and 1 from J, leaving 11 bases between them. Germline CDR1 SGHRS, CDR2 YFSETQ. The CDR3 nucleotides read TGCGCCAGCAGCTTGGATTGGATGCGGGCCAAAAACATTCAGTACTTC. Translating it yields CASSLDWMRAKNIQYF.

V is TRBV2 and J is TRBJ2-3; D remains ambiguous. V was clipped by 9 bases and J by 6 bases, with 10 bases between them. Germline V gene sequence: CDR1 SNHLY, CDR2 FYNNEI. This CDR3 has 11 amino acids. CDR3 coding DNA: TGTGCCAGAGAGATGGGGGATACGCAGTATTTT. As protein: CAREMGDTQYF.

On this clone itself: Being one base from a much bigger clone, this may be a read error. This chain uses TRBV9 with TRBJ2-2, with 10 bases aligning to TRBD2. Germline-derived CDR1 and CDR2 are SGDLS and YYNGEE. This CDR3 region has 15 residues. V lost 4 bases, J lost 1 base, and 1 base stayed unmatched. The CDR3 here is CASSRTSGNTGELFF. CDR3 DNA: TGTGCCAGCAGCCGGACTAGCGGGAACACCGGGGAGCTGTTTTTT.

The CDR3 sequence: CASSQTRDRVVYGYTF. The CDR3 DNA sequence: TGTGCCAGCAGTCAGACCCGGGACAGGGTAGTCTATGGCTACACCTTC. The chain recombines TRBV28 with TRBJ1-2, with TRBD1 identical over 9 bases. The CDR3 length is 16 residues. Germline lookup yields CDR1 MDHEN and CDR2 SYDVKM. Trimming removed 5 bases from V and 4 bases from J; junction bases left unmatched: 11.

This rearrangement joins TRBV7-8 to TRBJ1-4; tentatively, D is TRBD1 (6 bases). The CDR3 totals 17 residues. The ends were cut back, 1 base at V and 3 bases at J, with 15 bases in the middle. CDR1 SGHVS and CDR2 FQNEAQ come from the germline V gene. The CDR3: CASSLVPGAQANEKLFF. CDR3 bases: TGTGCCAGCAGCTTAGTTCCGGGGGCGCAGGCTAATGAAAAACTGTTTTTT.

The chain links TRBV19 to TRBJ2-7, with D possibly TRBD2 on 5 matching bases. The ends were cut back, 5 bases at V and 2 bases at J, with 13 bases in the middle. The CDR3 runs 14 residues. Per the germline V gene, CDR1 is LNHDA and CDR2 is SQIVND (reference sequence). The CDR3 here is CASSLSGSPYEQYF. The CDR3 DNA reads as TGTGCCAGTAGTTTGAGCGGATCCCCCTACGAGCAGTACTTC.

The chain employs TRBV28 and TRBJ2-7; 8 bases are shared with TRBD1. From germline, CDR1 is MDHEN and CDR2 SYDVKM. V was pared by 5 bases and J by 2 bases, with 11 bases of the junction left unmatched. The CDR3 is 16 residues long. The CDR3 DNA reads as TGTGCCAGCAGTCCCGCTCGGACAGGGTACACCTACGAGCAGTACTTC. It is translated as CASSPARTGYTYEQYF.

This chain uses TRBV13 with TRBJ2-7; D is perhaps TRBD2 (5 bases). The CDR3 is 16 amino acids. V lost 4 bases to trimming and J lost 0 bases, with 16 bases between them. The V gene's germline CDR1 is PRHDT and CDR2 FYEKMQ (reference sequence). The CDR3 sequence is CASSSYEGAPSYEQYF. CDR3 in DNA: TGTGCCAGCAGCTCCTATGAGGGAGCCCCCTCCTACGAGCAGTACTTC.

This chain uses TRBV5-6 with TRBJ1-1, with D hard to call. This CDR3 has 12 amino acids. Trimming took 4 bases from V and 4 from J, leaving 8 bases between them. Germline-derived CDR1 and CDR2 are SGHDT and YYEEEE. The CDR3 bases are TGTGCCAGCAGCCCCGGTAGCACTGAAGCTTTCTTT. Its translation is CASSPGSTEAFF. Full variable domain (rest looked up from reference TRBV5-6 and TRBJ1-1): DAGVTQSPTHLIKTRGQQVTLRCSPKSGHDTVSWYQQALGQGPQFIFQYYEEEERQRGNFPDRFSGHQFPNYSSELNVNALLLGDSALYLCASSPGSTEAFFGQGTRLTVV.

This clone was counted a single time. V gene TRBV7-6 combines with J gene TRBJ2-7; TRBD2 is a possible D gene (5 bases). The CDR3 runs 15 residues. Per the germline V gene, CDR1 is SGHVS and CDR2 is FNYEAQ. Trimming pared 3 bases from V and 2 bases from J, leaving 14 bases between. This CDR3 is CASSLEAGATYEQYF. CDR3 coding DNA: TGTGCCAGCAGCTTGGAGGCAGGAGCCACCTACGAGCAGTACTTC.

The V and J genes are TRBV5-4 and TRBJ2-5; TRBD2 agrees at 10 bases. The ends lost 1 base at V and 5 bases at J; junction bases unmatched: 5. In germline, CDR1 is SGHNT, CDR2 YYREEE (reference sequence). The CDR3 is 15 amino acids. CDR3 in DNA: TGTGCCAGCAGCTTGCAGCGGGAGGGTCGGGAGACCCAGTACTTC. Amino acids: CASSLQREGRETQYF.

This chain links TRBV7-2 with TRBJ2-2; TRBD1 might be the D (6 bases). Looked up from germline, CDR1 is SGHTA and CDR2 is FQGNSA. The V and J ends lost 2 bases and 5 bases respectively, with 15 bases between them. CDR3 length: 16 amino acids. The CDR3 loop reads CASSLFRGTGTGELFF. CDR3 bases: TGTGCCAGCAGCTTATTCAGGGGTACGGGGACCGGGGAGCTGTTTTTT.

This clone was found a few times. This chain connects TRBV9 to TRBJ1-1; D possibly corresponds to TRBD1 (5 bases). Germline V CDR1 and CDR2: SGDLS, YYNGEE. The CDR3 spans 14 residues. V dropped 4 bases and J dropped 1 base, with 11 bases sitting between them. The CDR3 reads CASSTQDGNTEAFF. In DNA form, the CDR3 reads TGTGCCAGCAGCACACAGGACGGGAACACTGAAGCTTTCTTT.

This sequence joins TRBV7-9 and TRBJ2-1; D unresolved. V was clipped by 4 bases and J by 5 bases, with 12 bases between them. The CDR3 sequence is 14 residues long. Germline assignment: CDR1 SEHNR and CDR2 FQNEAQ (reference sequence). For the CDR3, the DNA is TGTGCCAGCAGCTCACCCATCTCGGACAATGAGCAGTTCTTC. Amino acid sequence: CASSSPISDNEQFF.

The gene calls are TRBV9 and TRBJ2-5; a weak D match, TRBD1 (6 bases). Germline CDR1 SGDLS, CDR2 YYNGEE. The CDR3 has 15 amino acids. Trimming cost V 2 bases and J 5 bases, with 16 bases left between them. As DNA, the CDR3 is TGTGCCAGCAGCGTCGGGGACACCTCCTGGGAGACCCAGTACTTC. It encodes CASSVGDTSWETQYF. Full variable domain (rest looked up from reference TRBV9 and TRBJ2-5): DSGVTQTPKHLITATGQRVTLRCSPRSGDLSVYWYQQSLDQGLQFLIQYYNGEERAKGNILERFSAQQFPDLHSELNLSSLELGDSALYFCASSVGDTSWETQYFGPGTRLLVL.

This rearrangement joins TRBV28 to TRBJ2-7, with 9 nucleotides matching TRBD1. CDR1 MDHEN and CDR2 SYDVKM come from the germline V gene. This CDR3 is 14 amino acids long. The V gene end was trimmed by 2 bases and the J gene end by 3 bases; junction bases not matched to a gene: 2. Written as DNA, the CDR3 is TGTGCCAGCAGTTTACGGACAGGGGACTACGAGCAGTACTTC. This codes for CASSLRTGDYEQYF. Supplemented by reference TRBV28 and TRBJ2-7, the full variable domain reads DVKVTQSSRYLVKRTGEKVFLECVQDMDHENMFWYRQDPGLGLRLIYFSYDVKMKEKGDIPEGYSVSREKKERFSLILESASTNQTSMYLCASSLRTGDYEQYFGPGTRLTVT.

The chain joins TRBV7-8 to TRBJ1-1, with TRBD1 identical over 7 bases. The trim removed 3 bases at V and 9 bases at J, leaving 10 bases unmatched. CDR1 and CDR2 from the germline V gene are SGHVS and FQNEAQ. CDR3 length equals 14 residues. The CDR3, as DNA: TGTGCCAGCAGCTTTGATAGGACAGGCTCTCAAGCTTTCTTT. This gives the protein CASSFDRTGSQAFF.

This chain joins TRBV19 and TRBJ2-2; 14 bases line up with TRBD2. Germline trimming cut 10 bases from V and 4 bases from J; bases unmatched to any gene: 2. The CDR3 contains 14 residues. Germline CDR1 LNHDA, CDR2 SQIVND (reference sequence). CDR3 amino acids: CATGLAGGTGELFF. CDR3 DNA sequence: TGTGCCACCGGACTAGCGGGAGGCACCGGGGAGCTGTTTTTT.

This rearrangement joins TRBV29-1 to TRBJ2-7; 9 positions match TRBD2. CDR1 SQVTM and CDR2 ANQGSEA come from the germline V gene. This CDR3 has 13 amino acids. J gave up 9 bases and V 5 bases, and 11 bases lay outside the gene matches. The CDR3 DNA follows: TGCAGCGTTTCCCCTAGCGGGAATGACGGGCAGTACTTC. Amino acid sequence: CSVSPSGNDGQYF.

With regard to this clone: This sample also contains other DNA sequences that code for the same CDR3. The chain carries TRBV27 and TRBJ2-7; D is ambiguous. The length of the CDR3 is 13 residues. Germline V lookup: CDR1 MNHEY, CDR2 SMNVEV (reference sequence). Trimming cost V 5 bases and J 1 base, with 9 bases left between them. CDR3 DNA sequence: TGTGCCAGCAGTCACGGGCCATCCTACGAGCAGTACTTC. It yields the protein CASSHGPSYEQYF.

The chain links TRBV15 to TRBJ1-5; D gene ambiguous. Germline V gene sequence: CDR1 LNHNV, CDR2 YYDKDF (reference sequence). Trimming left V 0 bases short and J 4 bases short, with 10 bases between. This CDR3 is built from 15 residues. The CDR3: CATSRDAGMNQPQHF. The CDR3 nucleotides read TGTGCCACCAGCAGAGATGCAGGTATGAATCAGCCCCAGCATTTT. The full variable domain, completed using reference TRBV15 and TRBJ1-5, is DAMVIQNPRYQVTQFGKPVTLSCSQTLNHNVMYWYQQKSSQAPKLLFHYYDKDFNNEADTPDNFQSRRPNTSFCFLDIRSPGLGDTAMYLCATSRDAGMNQPQHFGDGTRLSIL.

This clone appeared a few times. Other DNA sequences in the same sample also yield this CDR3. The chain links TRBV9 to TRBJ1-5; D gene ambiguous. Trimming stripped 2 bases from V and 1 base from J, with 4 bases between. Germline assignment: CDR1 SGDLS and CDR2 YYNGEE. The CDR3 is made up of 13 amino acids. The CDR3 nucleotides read TGTGCCAGCAGCGTCGGGAGCAATCAGCCCCAGCATTTT. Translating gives CASSVGSNQPQHF.

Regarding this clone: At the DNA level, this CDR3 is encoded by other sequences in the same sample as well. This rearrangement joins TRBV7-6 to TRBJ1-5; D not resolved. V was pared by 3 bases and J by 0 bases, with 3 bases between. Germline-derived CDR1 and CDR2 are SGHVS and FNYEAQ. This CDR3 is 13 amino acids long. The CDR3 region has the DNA TGTGCCAGCAGCTTTGGTAGCAATCAGCCCCAGCATTTT. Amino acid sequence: CASSFGSNQPQHF.

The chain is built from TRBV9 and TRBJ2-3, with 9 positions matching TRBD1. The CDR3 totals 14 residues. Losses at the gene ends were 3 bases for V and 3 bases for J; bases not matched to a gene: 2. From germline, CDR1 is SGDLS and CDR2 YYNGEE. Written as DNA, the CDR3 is TGTGCCAGCAGCGGGGACAGGGAAACAGATACGCAGTATTTT. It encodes CASSGDRETDTQYF. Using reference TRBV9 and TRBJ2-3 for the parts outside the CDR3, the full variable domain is DSGVTQTPKHLITATGQRVTLRCSPRSGDLSVYWYQQSLDQGLQFLIQYYNGEERAKGNILERFSAQQFPDLHSELNLSSLELGDSALYFCASSGDRETDTQYFGPGTRLTVL.

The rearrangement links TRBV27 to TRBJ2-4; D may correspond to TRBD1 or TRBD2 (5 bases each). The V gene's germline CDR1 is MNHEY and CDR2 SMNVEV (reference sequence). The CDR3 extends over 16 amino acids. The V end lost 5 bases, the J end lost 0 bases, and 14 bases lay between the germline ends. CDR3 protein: CASSLRDRIAKNIQYF. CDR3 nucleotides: TGTGCCAGCAGTCTCCGGGACCGAATAGCCAAAAACATTCAGTACTTC.

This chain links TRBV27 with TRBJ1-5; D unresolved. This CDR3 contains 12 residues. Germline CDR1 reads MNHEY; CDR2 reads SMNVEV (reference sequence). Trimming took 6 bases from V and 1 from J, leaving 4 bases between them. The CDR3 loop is CASRDSNQPQHF. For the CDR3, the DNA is TGTGCCAGCAGAGACAGCAATCAGCCCCAGCATTTT.

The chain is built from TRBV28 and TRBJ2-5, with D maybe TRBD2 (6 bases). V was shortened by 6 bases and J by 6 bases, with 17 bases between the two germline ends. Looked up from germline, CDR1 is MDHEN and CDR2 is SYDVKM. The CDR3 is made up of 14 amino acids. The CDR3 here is CASSSWTKEKTQYF. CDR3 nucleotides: TGTGCCAGCAGCTCCTGGACTAAGGAGAAGACCCAGTACTTC.